The TCR beta chain under discussion was sequenced for a study of CD8 T cells in Susac syndrome. Reverse transcription used about 0.45 to 1 ug RNA and random hexamers. Amplification of TCR beta CDR3 spanned 54 Vbeta and 13 Jbeta via immunoSEQ multiplex PCR. TCRdb re-analysed the immunoSEQ multiplex PCR reads in MiXCR, keeping a single row per CDR3 protein. The table lists approximately 230,000 distinct CDR3 sequences, around 93% of them singletons. With 1 base removed from V and 0 bases from J, the gap between germline ends came to 13 bases. CDR1 MGHRA and CDR2 YSYEKL come from the germline V gene. This CDR3 region has 18 residues.

Sequenced material: CD4+ T cells from PBMCs. This receptor was taken from a human donor with multiple sclerosis. V gene TRBV4-1 combines with J gene TRBJ2-6; no clear D gene. CDR3 in amino acids: CASSQGGRMSSGANVLTF. DNA for the CDR3: TGCGCCAGCAGCCAAGGCGGACGCATGAGCTCTGGGGCCAACGTCCTGACTTTC.